This passage covers 29 T cell receptor beta chains from one sample sequenced in a study of shared clonotypes between healthy human individuals. The assay was immunoSEQ multiplex PCR, and TCRdb's table has in-frame clones only and misses some. This table holds hundreds of thousands of clones, 73% found once. The sequenced material came from memory CD4+ T cells sorted from blood. The subset: CD45RA-negative fraction. These receptors all come from a woman aged 25 to 39 in good health.

This chain uses TRBV7-2 with TRBJ2-5; D may be TRBD1 (6 bases). The end of the DNA aligns better with TRBJ2-7, so the J call may be wrong. The CDR3 loop spans 14 amino acids. Germline loops: CDR1 SGHTA, CDR2 FQGNSA. CDR3 residues: CASSLQGATYEQYF. The DNA of the CDR3 is TGTGCCAGCAGTCTACAGGGCGCGACCTACGAGCAGTACTTC.

Comments on this clone: A read error is possible here, since a much larger clone lies one base away. This rearrangement joins TRBV7-7 to TRBJ1-1; no clear D. This CDR3 has 13 residues. Germline-derived CDR1 and CDR2 are SSHAT and FNYEAQ (reference sequence). V was trimmed by 5 bases and J by 0 bases, leaving 7 bases between them. The CDR3 sequence: CASSLTVNTEAFF. DNA for the CDR3: TGTGCCAGCAGCCTTACAGTGAACACTGAAGCTTTCTTT.

The V call is TRBV7-2, the J call TRBJ2-6, with TRBD1 identical over 8 bases. From germline, CDR1 is SGHTA and CDR2 FQGNSA. This CDR3 comprises 18 residues. The V gene end was trimmed by 5 bases and the J gene end by 0 bases; junction bases not matched to a gene: 9. The CDR3 DNA sequence: TGTGCCAGCAGCACATCGACAGGGGTCCCCTCTGGGGCCAACGTCCTGACTTTC. Encoded protein: CASSTSTGVPSGANVLTF.

This chain links TRBV10-3 with TRBJ1-2; 8 bases are shared with TRBD1. The junction had 11 bases not matched to a gene; V was cut back by 2 bases and J by 3 bases. This CDR3 region has 17 residues. Germline-derived CDR1 and CDR2 are ENHRY and SYGVKD. CDR3 in amino acids: CAISELIRGRVDYGYTF. CDR3 coding DNA: TGTGCCATCAGTGAGCTCATCAGGGGGCGAGTTGACTATGGCTACACCTTC.

The chain has TRBV19 and TRBJ1-1; D call uncertain. This CDR3 comprises 16 residues. Germline loops: CDR1 LNHDA, CDR2 SQIVND (reference sequence). Trimming shortened V by 7 bases and J by 0 bases, and 18 bases separated the two germline ends. The CDR3 sequence: CASTQKAPSMNTEAFF. In DNA, the CDR3 is TGTGCCAGTACCCAGAAGGCCCCATCTATGAACACTGAAGCTTTCTTT.

The rearrangement uses TRBV28 and TRBJ2-1; 7 nucleotides match TRBD2. Unmatched junction bases numbered 12, after V lost 2 bases and J lost 2 bases. The germline CDR1 and CDR2 sequences are MDHEN and SYDVKM. The CDR3 consists of 18 residues. This CDR3 is CASSLRGLEGGPYNEQFF. CDR3 bases: TGTGCCAGCAGTTTACGGGGATTGGAGGGAGGGCCCTACAATGAGCAGTTCTTC.

V and J are TRBV2 and TRBJ2-5, with 11 bases fitting TRBD2. V lost 8 bases, J lost 3 bases, and 2 bases stayed unmatched. The CDR3 has 13 residues. In germline, CDR1 is SNHLY, CDR2 FYNNEI. The CDR3 is CASGGLAEETQYF. CDR3 sequence (DNA): TGTGCCAGCGGGGGACTAGCGGAAGAGACCCAGTACTTC.

This rearrangement joins TRBV4-1 to TRBJ1-2; possibly TRBD1 for D (5 bases). CDR1 and CDR2 (germline): MGHRA, YSYEKL. The V and J ends lost 0 bases and 11 bases respectively, with 22 bases between them. This CDR3 comprises 16 residues. CDR3: CASSQEEGAERGSYTF. The CDR3 DNA reads TGCGCCAGCAGCCAAGAGGAAGGGGCCGAACGGGGGAGTTACACCTTC.

The chain couples TRBV10-1 to TRBJ2-7, with unresolved D. Trimming removed 2 bases at V and 2 bases at J, with 10 bases between. The length of the CDR3 is 14 residues. Germline-derived CDR1 and CDR2 are WNHNN and SYGVQD (reference sequence). CDR3 DNA: TGCGCCAGCAGTGAGCCCTTTCCCCCCTACGAGCAGTACTTC. This gives the protein CASSEPFPPYEQYF.

This chain connects TRBV13 to TRBJ2-1; 10 bases agree with TRBD1. This CDR3 contains 16 residues. V lost 1 base and J lost 4; bases outside the gene matches: 4. Germline CDR1 reads PRHDT; CDR2 reads FYEKMQ (reference sequence). This chain's CDR3 is CASSLARDRGYNEQFF. CDR3 bases: TGTGCCAGCAGCTTAGCGCGGGACAGGGGTTACAATGAGCAGTTCTTC. Full variable domain (rest looked up from reference TRBV13 and TRBJ2-1): AAGVIQSPRHLIKEKRETATLKCYPIPRHDTVYWYQQGPGQDPQFLISFYEKMQSDKGSIPDRFSAQQFSDYHSELNMSSLELGDSALYFCASSLARDRGYNEQFFGPGTRLTVL.

This rearrangement joins TRBV5-4 to TRBJ2-1; 7 nucleotides match TRBD2. Trimming at V came to 3 bases and at J to 4 bases, leaving 7 bases not matched to a gene. The CDR3 is 15 amino acids. Germline CDR1 and CDR2: SGHNT and YYREEE (reference sequence). The CDR3: CASSYQAGLYNEQFF. The CDR3 DNA is TGTGCCAGCAGCTACCAAGCGGGGTTATACAATGAGCAGTTCTTC.

The rearrangement joins TRBV18 to TRBJ2-1, with 8 bases fitting TRBD1. This CDR3 contains 13 residues. The germline gives CDR1 KGHSH, CDR2 LQKENI. Losses at the gene ends were 5 bases for V and 4 bases for J; bases not matched to a gene: 1. The CDR3 nucleotides read TGTGCCAGCTCAGGGACAGGTTACAATGAGCAGTTCTTC. Translated, it gives CASSGTGYNEQFF. Full variable domain (remainder filled in from reference TRBV18 and TRBJ2-1): NAGVMQNPRHLVRRRGQEARLRCSPMKGHSHVYWYRQLPEEGLKFMVYLQKENIIDESGMPKERFSAEFPKEGPSILRIQQVVRGDSAAYFCASSGTGYNEQFFGPGTRLTVL.

V gene TRBV11-2 combines with J gene TRBJ2-1; weak D call: TRBD1 (5 bases). The CDR3 is 14 residues long. V lost 2 bases and J lost 6, with 11 bases in between. CDR1 is SGHAT, CDR2 FQNNGV, per germline. The CDR3 sequence: CASSLFERGNEQFF. Written as DNA, the CDR3 is TGTGCCAGCAGCTTATTCGAAAGGGGCAATGAGCAGTTCTTC.

This clone was seen ten or more times. The DNA for the CDR3 is TGTGCCAGCAGCTTATTAGCGCTAGTGTTGGGGACTAGCACAGATACGCAGTATTTT. Translation gives CASSLLALVLGTSTDTQYF. The rearrangement uses TRBV7-2 and TRBJ2-3; weak D call: TRBD2 (6 bases). CDR1 is SGHTA, CDR2 FQGNSA, per germline. V lost 2 bases and J lost 0, with 21 bases in between. CDR3 length equals 19 residues.

V is TRBV25-1 and J is TRBJ2-1, with 9 bases matching TRBD2. The CDR3 length is 17 residues. V lost 1 base to trimming and J lost 1 base; unmatched junction nucleotides: 5. The germline gives CDR1 MGHDK, CDR2 SYGVNS. CDR3 coding DNA: TGTGCCAGCAGTGAATCCGGTGCGGGAGGGTCCTACAATGAGCAGTTCTTC. This sequence encodes CASSESGAGGSYNEQFF.

The V call is TRBV6-4, the J call TRBJ1-2, with TRBD1 matching over 8 bases. This CDR3 region has 15 residues. Germline CDR1 MRHNA, CDR2 SNTAGT. V lost 0 bases, J lost 6 bases, and 6 bases stayed unmatched. The CDR3 spells CASSDSPGGYDGYTF. The CDR3, as DNA: TGTGCCAGCAGTGACTCTCCAGGGGGCTATGATGGCTACACCTTC.

As for this clone: Within the sample, other DNA sequences also encode this same CDR3. The chain joins TRBV5-1 to TRBJ1-3, with no clear D. V lost 4 bases and J 3 bases, leaving 8 bases between the germline ends. This CDR3 is 13 amino acids long. The germline CDR1 and CDR2 sequences are SGHRS and YFSETQ. The CDR3 is CASSTDLGNTIYF. DNA of the CDR3: TGCGCCAGCAGCACTGACCTTGGAAACACCATATATTTT.

This chain joins TRBV7-3 and TRBJ2-2; the match to TRBD2 covers 11 bases. V was clipped by 3 bases and J by 6 bases; unmatched bases: 6. Germline loops: CDR1 SGHTA, CDR2 FQGTGA. This CDR3 region has 16 residues. For the CDR3, the DNA is TGTGCCAGCAGCTTTAGCGGGAGGGCCGGGGCCGGGGAGCTGTTTTTT. Amino acid sequence: CASSFSGRAGAGELFF.

The V gene is TRBV27, the J gene TRBJ2-2; D uncertain. Germline V CDR1 and CDR2: MNHEY, SMNVEV (reference sequence). This CDR3 comprises 16 residues. V lost 3 bases and J 0 bases, leaving 11 bases between the germline ends. CDR3 DNA: TGTGCCAGCAGTTTCCTCCAGATAGCGAACACCGGGGAGCTGTTTTTT. Translated: CASSFLQIANTGELFF.

The chain links TRBV27 to TRBJ1-2; no clear D. CDR1 is MNHEY and CDR2 is SMNVEV in the germline V gene (reference sequence). Trimming removed 5 bases from V and 4 bases from J, with 11 bases in between. CDR3 size: 13 residues. The CDR3 sequence is CASSRVPSYGYTF. Here the CDR3 DNA reads TGTGCCAGCAGTCGGGTCCCTTCCTATGGCTACACCTTC.

V and J are TRBV6-1 and TRBJ2-1; 7 positions agree with TRBD1. After removal of 4 bases from V and 15 bases from J, the junction contained 18 bases not matched to a gene. Germline CDR1 reads MNHNS; CDR2 reads SASEGT. The length of the CDR3 is 15 residues. The CDR3 nucleotides read TGTGCCAGCAGTGTCAGGGGGAGCGCTTACTTGAGATGGTTCTTC. Amino acid sequence: CASSVRGSAYLRWFF.

The V gene is TRBV28, the J gene TRBJ2-5, with TRBD2 identical over 7 bases. Germline CDR1 and CDR2: MDHEN and SYDVKM. There are 14 residues in the CDR3. Trimming cost V 5 bases and J 5 bases; bases outside gene matches: 8. As DNA, the CDR3 is TGTGCCAGCAGTGGGGGGAGGGCCTGGGAGACCCAGTACTTC. This sequence encodes CASSGGRAWETQYF.

This clone was seen just once. This rearrangement joins TRBV5-1 to TRBJ2-7; the D gene could be TRBD1 or TRBD2 (5 bases each). With 4 bases removed from V and 2 bases from J, the gap between germline ends came to 16 bases. CDR1 is SGHRS and CDR2 is YFSETQ in the germline V gene. This CDR3 comprises 15 residues. The CDR3 region has the DNA TGCGCCAGCAGCCTAAACAGTGGGGGTACCTACGAGCAGTACTTC. As protein: CASSLNSGGTYEQYF. The full variable domain, with the rest looked up from reference TRBV5-1 and TRBJ2-7, is KAGVTQTPRYLIKTRGQQVTLSCSPISGHRSVSWYQQTPGQGLQFLFEYFSETQRNKGNFPGRFSGRQFSNSRSEMNVSTLELGDSALYLCASSLNSGGTYEQYFGPGTRLTVT.

The V call is TRBV20-1, the J call TRBJ2-5; D is uncertain. The CDR3 contains 11 residues. CDR1 is DFQATT, CDR2 SNEGSKA, per germline (reference sequence). V lost 7 bases to trimming and J lost 6 bases, with 12 bases between them. CDR3 nucleotide sequence: TGCAGTGGTCGTCCCCGGCAGACCCAGTACTTC. Residues: CSGRPRQTQYF.

The chain links TRBV27 to TRBJ2-2; a possible D gene is TRBD1 (6 bases). This CDR3 has 16 amino acids. V was pared by 1 base and J by 4 bases, with 13 bases between. CDR1 and CDR2 (germline): MNHEY, SMNVEV (reference sequence). Here the CDR3 DNA reads TGTGCCAGCAGTTTATTTAGGGGGTCTTTCACCGGGGAGCTGTTTTTT. Amino acid sequence: CASSLFRGSFTGELFF.

The J gene is TRBJ1-1, the V gene TRBV6-5; 8 bases are shared with TRBD1. The trim removed 7 bases at V and 1 base at J, leaving 2 bases unmatched. CDR3 length equals 13 residues. Germline V gene sequence: CDR1 MNHEY, CDR2 SVGAGI. CDR3 region: CASKDRENTEAFF. The CDR3 nucleotides read TGTGCCAGCAAGGACAGGGAGAACACTGAAGCTTTCTTT.

The chain couples TRBV2 to TRBJ2-3, with TRBD1 identical over 8 bases. Losses at the gene ends were 6 bases for V and 0 bases for J; bases not matched to a gene: 5. This CDR3 has 15 residues. Germline V CDR1 and CDR2: SNHLY, FYNNEI. The chain's CDR3 is CASSRDRGSTDTQYF. Written as DNA, the CDR3 is TGTGCCAGCAGCAGAGACAGGGGAAGCACAGATACGCAGTATTTT.

The genes are TRBV18 and TRBJ1-1, with 7 bases fitting TRBD1. V was clipped by 5 bases and J by 7 bases; unmatched bases: 10. This CDR3 contains 14 residues. Germline assignment: CDR1 KGHSH and CDR2 LQKENI. CDR3 region: CASSKTPGQLEAFF. The CDR3 region has the DNA TGTGCCAGCTCAAAAACCCCGGGACAGCTTGAAGCTTTCTTT.

The gene calls are TRBV2 and TRBJ1-4, with a weak D call TRBD1 (5 bases). The CDR3 is 16 amino acids. Trimming took off 4 bases at V and 11 bases at J, with 23 bases between the two ends. Per the germline V gene, CDR1 is SNHLY and CDR2 is FYNNEI. CDR3 loop: CASSGMTASDLVKLFF. The CDR3 DNA reads as TGTGCCAGCAGTGGTATGACAGCGTCGGACCTTGTGAAACTGTTTTTT. The full variable domain, with the rest looked up from reference TRBV2 and TRBJ1-4, is EPEVTQTPSHQVTQMGQEVILRCVPISNHLYFYWYRQILGQKVEFLVSFYNNEISEKSEIFDDQFSVERPDGSNFTLKIRSTKLEDSAMYFCASSGMTASDLVKLFFGSGTQLSVL.